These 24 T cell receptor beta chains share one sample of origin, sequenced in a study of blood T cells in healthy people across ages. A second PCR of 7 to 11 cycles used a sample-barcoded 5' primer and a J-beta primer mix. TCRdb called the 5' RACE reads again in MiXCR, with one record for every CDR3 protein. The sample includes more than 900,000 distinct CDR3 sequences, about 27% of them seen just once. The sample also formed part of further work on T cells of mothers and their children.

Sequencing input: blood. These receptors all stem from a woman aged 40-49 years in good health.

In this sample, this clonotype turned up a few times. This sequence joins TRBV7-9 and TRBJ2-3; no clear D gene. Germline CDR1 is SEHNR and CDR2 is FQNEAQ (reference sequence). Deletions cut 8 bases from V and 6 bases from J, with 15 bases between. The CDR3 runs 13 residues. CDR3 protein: CASRWGARDTQYF. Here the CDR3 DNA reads TGTGCCAGCCGGTGGGGTGCTCGGGATACGCAGTATTTT.

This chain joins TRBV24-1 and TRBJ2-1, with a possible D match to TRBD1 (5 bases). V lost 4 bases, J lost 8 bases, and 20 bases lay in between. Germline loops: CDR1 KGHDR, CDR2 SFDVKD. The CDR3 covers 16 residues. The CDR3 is CATSDQGDPWGDEQFF. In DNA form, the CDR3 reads TGTGCCACCAGTGACCAAGGGGATCCCTGGGGCGATGAGCAGTTCTTC.

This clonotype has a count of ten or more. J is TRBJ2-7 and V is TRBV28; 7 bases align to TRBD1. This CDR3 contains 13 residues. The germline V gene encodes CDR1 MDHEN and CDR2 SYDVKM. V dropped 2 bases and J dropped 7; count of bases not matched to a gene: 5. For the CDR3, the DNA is TGTGCCAGCAGTTTAAGGACAGGTAGTGAGCAGTACTTC. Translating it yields CASSLRTGSEQYF.

The CDR3 DNA follows: TGTGCCGACCGGGACAGGGCTAACTATGGCTACACCTTC. Encoded protein: CADRDRANYGYTF. The chain has TRBV2 and TRBJ1-2, with 9 bases that match TRBD1. Trimming at V came to 11 bases and at J to 0 bases, leaving 4 bases not matched to a gene. The CDR3 is made up of 13 amino acids. Per germline, CDR1 SNHLY and CDR2 FYNNEI.

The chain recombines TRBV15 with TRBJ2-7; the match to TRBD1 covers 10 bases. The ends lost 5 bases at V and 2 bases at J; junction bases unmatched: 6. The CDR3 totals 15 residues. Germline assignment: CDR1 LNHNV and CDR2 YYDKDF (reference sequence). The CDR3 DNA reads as TGTGCCACCAGCGGTACCGGGACAGGGGCCTACGAGCAGTACTTC. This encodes CATSGTGTGAYEQYF.

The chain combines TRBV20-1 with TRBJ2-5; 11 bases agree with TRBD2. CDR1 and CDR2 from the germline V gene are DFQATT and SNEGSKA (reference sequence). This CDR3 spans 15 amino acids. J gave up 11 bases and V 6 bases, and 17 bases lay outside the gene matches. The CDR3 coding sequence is TGCAGTGCGGTTAATAGCGGGGGGGCCCTAGATGAGCAGTACTTC. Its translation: CSAVNSGGALDEQYF.

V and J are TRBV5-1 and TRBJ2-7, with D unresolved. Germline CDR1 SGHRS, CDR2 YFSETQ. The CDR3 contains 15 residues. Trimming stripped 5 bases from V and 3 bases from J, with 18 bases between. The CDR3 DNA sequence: TGCGCCAGCAGTCCTTGGGAACAAACTAACTACGAGCAGTACTTC. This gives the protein CASSPWEQTNYEQYF.

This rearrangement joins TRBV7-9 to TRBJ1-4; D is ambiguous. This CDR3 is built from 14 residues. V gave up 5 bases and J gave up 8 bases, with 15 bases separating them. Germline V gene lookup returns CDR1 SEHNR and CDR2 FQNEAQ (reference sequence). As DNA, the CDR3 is TGTGCCAGCAGCCCCTACTCATCAGAAGAAAAACTGTTTTTT. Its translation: CASSPYSSEEKLFF.

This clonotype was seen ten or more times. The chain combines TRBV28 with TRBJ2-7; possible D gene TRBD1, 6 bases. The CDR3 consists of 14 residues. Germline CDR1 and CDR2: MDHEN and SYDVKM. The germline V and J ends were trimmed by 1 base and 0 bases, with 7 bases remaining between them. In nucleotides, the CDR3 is TGTGCCAGCAGTTTATCGACAGGCTCCTACGAGCAGTACTTC. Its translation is CASSLSTGSYEQYF.

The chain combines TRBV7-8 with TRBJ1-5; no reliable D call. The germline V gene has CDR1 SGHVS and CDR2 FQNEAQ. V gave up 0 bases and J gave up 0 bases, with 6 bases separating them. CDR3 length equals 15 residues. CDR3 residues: CASSLAVNSNQPQHF. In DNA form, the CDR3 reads TGTGCCAGCAGCTTAGCGGTAAATAGCAATCAGCCCCAGCATTTT.

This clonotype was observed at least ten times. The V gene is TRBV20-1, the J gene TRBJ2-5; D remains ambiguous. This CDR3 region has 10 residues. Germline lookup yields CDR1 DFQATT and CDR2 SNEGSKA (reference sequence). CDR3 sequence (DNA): TGCACCTCATCCTCTGAGACCCAGTACTTC. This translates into CTSSSETQYF.

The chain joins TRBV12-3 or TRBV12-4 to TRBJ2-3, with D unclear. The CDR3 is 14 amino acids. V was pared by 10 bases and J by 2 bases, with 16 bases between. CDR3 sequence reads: CANSLPDNTDTQYF. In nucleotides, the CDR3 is TGTGCCAATAGTTTACCCGACAACACAGATACGCAGTATTTT.

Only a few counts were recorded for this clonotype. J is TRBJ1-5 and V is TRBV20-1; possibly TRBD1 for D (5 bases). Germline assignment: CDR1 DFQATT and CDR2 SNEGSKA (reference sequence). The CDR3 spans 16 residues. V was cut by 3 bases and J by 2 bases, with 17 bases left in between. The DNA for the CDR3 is TGCAGTGCTAGGCCCCCGGCCGGGGGGGGCAATCAGCCCCAGCATTTT. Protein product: CSARPPAGGGNQPQHF.

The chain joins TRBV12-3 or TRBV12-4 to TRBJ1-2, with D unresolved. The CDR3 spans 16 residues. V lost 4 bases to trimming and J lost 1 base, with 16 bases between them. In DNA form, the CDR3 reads TGTGCCAGCAGTTCGCCCTGGGAGATTTTTAACTATGGCTACACCTTC. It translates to CASSSPWEIFNYGYTF.

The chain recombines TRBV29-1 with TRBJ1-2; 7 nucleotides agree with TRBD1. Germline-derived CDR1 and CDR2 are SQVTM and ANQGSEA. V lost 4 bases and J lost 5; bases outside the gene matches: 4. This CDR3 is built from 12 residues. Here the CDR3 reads CSVARGVYGYTF. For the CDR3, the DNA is TGCAGCGTTGCCAGGGGGGTTTATGGCTACACCTTC.

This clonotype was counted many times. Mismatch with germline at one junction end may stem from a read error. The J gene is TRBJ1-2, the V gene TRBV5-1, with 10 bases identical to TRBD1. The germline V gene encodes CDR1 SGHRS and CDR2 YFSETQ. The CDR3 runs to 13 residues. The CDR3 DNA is TGTGCCAGCAGCCCTGACAGGGGGCGAGGCTACACCTTC. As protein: CASSPDRGRGYTF.

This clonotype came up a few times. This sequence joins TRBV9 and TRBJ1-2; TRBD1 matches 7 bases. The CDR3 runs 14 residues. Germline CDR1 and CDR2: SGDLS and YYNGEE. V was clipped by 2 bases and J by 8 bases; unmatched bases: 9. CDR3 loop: CASSVDRDLVGYTF. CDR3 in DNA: TGTGCCAGCAGCGTTGACAGGGACCTAGTGGGCTACACCTTC. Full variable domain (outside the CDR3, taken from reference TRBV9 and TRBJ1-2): DSGVTQTPKHLITATGQRVTLRCSPRSGDLSVYWYQQSLDQGLQFLIQYYNGEERAKGNILERFSAQQFPDLHSELNLSSLELGDSALYFCASSVDRDLVGYTFGSGTRLTVV.

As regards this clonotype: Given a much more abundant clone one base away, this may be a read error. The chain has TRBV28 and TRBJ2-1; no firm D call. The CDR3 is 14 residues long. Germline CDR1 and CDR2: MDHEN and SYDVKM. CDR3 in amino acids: CASVASVGNNGQFF. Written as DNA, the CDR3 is TGTGCCAGCGTCGCTTCAGTGGGGAACAATGGGCAGTTCTTC.

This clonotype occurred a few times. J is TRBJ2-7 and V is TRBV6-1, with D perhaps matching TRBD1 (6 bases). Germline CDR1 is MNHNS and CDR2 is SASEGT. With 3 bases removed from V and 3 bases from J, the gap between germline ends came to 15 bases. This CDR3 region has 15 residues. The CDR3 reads CASSEKQGWFYEQYF. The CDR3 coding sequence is TGTGCCAGCAGTGAGAAACAGGGTTGGTTCTACGAGCAGTACTTC.

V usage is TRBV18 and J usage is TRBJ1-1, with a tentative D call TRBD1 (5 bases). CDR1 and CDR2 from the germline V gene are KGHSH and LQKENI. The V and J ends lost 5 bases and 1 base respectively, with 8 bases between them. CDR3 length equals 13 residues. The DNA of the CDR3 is TGTGCCAGCTCAGACAGTCGGAACACTGAAGCTTTCTTT. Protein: CASSDSRNTEAFF. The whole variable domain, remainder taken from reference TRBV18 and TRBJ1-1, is NAGVMQNPRHLVRRRGQEARLRCSPMKGHSHVYWYRQLPEEGLKFMVYLQKENIIDESGMPKERFSAEFPKEGPSILRIQQVVRGDSAAYFCASSDSRNTEAFFGQGTRLTVV.

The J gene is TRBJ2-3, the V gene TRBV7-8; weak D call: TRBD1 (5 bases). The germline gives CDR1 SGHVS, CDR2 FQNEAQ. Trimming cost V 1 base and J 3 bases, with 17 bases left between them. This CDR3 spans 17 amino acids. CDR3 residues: CASSLGTLGVWTDTQYF. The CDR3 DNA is TGTGCCAGCAGCTTAGGCACCCTAGGGGTTTGGACAGATACGCAGTATTTT.

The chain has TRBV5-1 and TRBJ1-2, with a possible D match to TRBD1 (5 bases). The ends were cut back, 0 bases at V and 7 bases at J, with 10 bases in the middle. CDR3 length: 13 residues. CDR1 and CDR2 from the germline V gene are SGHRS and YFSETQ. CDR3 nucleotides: TGCGCCAGCAGCTTGGAGGGGCTCCTTGGCTACACCTTC. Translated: CASSLEGLLGYTF.

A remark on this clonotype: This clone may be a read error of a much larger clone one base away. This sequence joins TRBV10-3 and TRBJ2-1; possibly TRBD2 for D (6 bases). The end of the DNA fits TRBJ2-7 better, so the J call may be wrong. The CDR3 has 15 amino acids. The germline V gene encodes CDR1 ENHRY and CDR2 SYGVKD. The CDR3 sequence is CAISESGGPYNEQYF. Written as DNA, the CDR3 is TGTGCCATCAGTGAGTCGGGGGGTCCCTACAATGAGCAGTACTTC.

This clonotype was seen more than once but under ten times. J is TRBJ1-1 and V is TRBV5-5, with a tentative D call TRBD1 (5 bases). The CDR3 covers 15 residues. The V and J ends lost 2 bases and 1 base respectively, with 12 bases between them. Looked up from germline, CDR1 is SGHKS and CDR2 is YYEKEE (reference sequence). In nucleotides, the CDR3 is TGTGCCAGCAGCTTAGGGGCCTTCCAGAACACTGAAGCTTTCTTT. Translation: CASSLGAFQNTEAFF.